This TCR beta chain was identified in a study of long-term antiretroviral therapy in people with HIV. Study-wide results and limits: Information on adherence to ART, viral resistance or therapy changes was unavailable. At every time point, clones expanded before ART dominated the repertoire.

Investigators performed immunoSEQ version v3.0 at survey level. Some clones are missing from TCRdb's copy, which holds only in-frame ones; the method was immunoSEQ multiplex PCR. The sample carries 26,000 or so clones, approximately 93% recorded once. As concerns this clone: The target antigen is unknown.

This sequence was found in a man aged 40-50 years with HIV. The sample in question was unsorted PBMCs, obtained 6.2 years after starting antiretroviral therapy.

The CDR3 nucleotides are TGTGCCAGCAGTGAAGCGAAGTTGGGACTAAACTACAATGAGCAGTTCTTC. Amino acid sequence: CASSEAKLGLNYNEQFF. This chain links TRBV6-1 with TRBJ2-1; 7 positions match TRBD2. Germline trimming cut 0 bases from V and 3 bases from J; bases unmatched to any gene: 8. Germline CDR1 MNHNS, CDR2 SASEGT. The CDR3 totals 17 residues.